The rows below give T cell receptor beta chains drawn from one sample of a study of cytotoxic CD8 clonotypes in ibrutinib-treated CLL. Generated by immunoSEQ multiplex PCR, the TCRdb table keeps only in-frame clones and is missing some. Counted here are roughly 63,000 clones, around 60% occurring once; the ten biggest clones make up over 12%. Specimen: PBMCs, collected after 12 months of ibrutinib treatment. Every receptor here comes from a human donor with chronic lymphocytic leukemia. Both conserved end residues are part of each CDR3. Each record gives: J gene, D gene, CDR3 length, clone size, V gene, CDR3 protein, CDR3 DNA. D genes are given only for firm matches. Only some rows state a clone size, as once, few, many or a class for expanded clones.

>TRBJ2-1|TRBD1|18|NA|TRBV27
CASSLWPLAGGFYNEQFF
TGTGCCAGCAGTTTATGGCCCTTGGCAGGGGGCTTTTACAATGAGCAGTTCTTC
>TRBJ2-2|NA|15|NA|TRBV12-5
CARESGPAPTGELFF
TGTGCTCGTGAATCAGGGCCCGCCCCAACCGGGGAGCTGTTTTTT
>TRBJ2-7|TRBD1|12|NA|TRBV2
CASGQGVGEQYF
TGTGCCAGCGGACAGGGGGTCGGCGAGCAGTACTTC
>TRBJ2-7|TRBD1|17|NA|TRBV5-1
CASSLSDRGSSSYEQYF
TGCGCCAGCAGCTTGTCGGACAGGGGGTCAAGCTCCTACGAGCAGTACTTC
>TRBJ2-3|TRBD2|19|NA|TRBV11-2
CASSRGPIVAGGPTDTQYF
TGTGCCAGCAGCCGGGGACCCATTGTAGCGGGAGGGCCCACAGATACGCAGTATTTT
>TRBJ1-2|TRBD1|15|few|TRBV14
CASSQFRGKASGYTF
TGTGCCAGCAGCCAATTCAGGGGGAAAGCTTCTGGCTACACCTTC
>TRBJ1-2|TRBD1|15|NA|TRBV6-1
CASSVGSGGEGGYTF
TGTGCCAGCAGTGTCGGGTCAGGGGGCGAAGGTGGCTACACCTTC
>TRBJ2-5|NA|12|few|TRBV28
CASVKGTETQYF
TGTGCCAGCGTCAAGGGTACGGAGACCCAGTACTTC
>TRBJ2-1|NA|15|NA|TRBV6-1
CASSEVPDGRREQFF
TGTGCCAGCAGTGAGGTCCCGGACGGCCGCCGTGAGCAGTTCTTC
>TRBJ1-2|TRBD1|16|NA|TRBV11-2
CASTMSRTGTNYGYTF
TGTGCCAGCACTATGTCCCGGACAGGGACGAACTATGGCTACACCTTC
>TRBJ1-2|TRBD1|15|NA|TRBV7-2
CASSARQGLYGGYTF
TGTGCCAGCAGCGCACGACAGGGCTTGTATGGTGGCTACACCTTC
>TRBJ2-5|TRBD2|19|few|TRBV5-1
CASSPPGLAGGRLQETQYF
TGCGCCAGCAGTCCGCCCGGACTAGCGGGGGGGCGGCTCCAAGAGACCCAGTACTTC
>TRBJ2-2|NA|14|NA|TRBV19
CASSAGRGPGELFF
TGTGCCAGTAGTGCCGGGAGAGGTCCCGGGGAGCTGTTTTTT
>TRBJ2-5|NA|15|NA|TRBV7-6
CASSLIPSSQETQYF
TGTGCCAGCAGCTTAATCCCGAGTTCTCAAGAGACCCAGTACTTC
>TRBJ2-6|NA|16|few|TRBV19
CASRVGGSTGANVLTF
TGTGCCAGTAGGGTAGGTGGGTCTACTGGGGCCAACGTCCTGACTTTC
>TRBJ2-3|TRBD2|16|NA|TRBV7-8
CASSFPLAGSTDTQYF
TGTGCCAGCAGCTTTCCACTAGCGGGGAGCACAGATACGCAGTATTTT
>TRBJ1-3|NA|16|NA|TRBV10-1
CASSDWGSDSGNTIYF
TGCGCCAGCAGTGACTGGGGGTCGGACTCTGGAAACACCATATATTTT
>TRBJ1-5|NA|14|NA|TRBV6-1
CASSGGQTNQPQHF
TGTGCCAGCAGTGGGGGGCAGACCAATCAGCCCCAGCATTTT
>TRBJ2-5|NA|12|NA|TRBV6-6
CASNIGGETQYF
TGTGCCAGCAACATTGGAGGGGAGACCCAGTACTTC
>TRBJ1-4|NA|15|NA|TRBV5-1
CASRPETGSNEKLFF
TGCGCCAGCAGACCCGAAACAGGGTCTAATGAAAAACTGTTTTTT
>TRBJ2-6|TRBD1|17|once|TRBV5-1
CASSFQGASSGANVLTF
TGCGCCAGCAGCTTTCAGGGGGCATCTTCTGGGGCCAACGTCCTGACTTTC
>TRBJ2-5|NA|13|NA|TRBV5-1
CASSRAGMETQYF
TGCGCCAGCAGCCGGGCAGGGATGGAGACCCAGTACTTC
>TRBJ1-6|TRBD1|13|NA|TRBV6-5
CASSYRQGGTLHF
TGTGCCAGCAGTTACCGACAGGGGGGGACCCTCCACTTT
>TRBJ2-6|NA|17|once|TRBV7-2
CASSTGSRLTGANVLTF
TGTGCCAGCAGTACCGGGTCCCGGCTGACTGGGGCCAACGTCCTGACTTTC
>TRBJ2-1|TRBD2|18|NA|TRBV18
CASSPLAGGRSSYNEQFF
TGTGCCAGCTCACCACTAGCGGGGGGCCGTAGCTCCTACAATGAGCAGTTCTTC
>TRBJ2-3|NA|13|NA|TRBV5-1
CASSLVGDRTQYF
TGCGCCAGCAGCTTGGTGGGGGACCGTACGCAGTATTTT
>TRBJ2-1|NA|14|NA|TRBV5-1
CASSLGLAEGEQFF
TGCGCCAGCAGCTTGGGGCTAGCAGAGGGGGAGCAGTTCTTC
>TRBJ2-7|NA|15|NA|TRBV12-2
CASRFPSGTFYEQYF
TGTGCAAGTCGCTTCCCTAGCGGGACCTTCTACGAGCAGTACTTC
>TRBJ1-1|NA|13|NA|TRBV6-1
CASFSRANTEAFF
TGTGCCAGCTTTTCGCGCGCGAACACTGAAGCTTTCTTT
>TRBJ2-5|NA|15|few|TRBV5-6
CASSLAHWRGETQYF
TGTGCCAGCAGCTTGGCCCACTGGCGCGGGGAGACCCAGTACTTC
>TRBJ2-7|NA|13|NA|TRBV6-5
CASSYAEAYEQYF
TGTGCCAGCAGTTACGCTGAGGCCTACGAGCAGTACTTC
>TRBJ1-2|NA|14|few|TRBV2
CARDYETGLEGYTF
TGTGCCAGAGATTACGAAACAGGCCTAGAAGGCTACACCTTC
>TRBJ2-7|NA|15|NA|TRBV5-6
CASSLAGLLGSTQYF
TGTGCCAGCAGCTTGGCCGGTTTACTGGGCTCGACGCAGTACTTC
>TRBJ1-2|NA|14|NA|TRBV5-1
CASSWWVQGCGYTF
TGTGCCAGCAGCTGGTGGGTTCAGGGGTGTGGCTACACCTTC
>TRBJ1-1|NA|16|NA|TRBV12-5
CASGLEGGQKNTEAFF
TGTGCTAGTGGTTTGGAGGGGGGGCAGAAGAACACTGAAGCTTTCTTT
>TRBJ1-3|NA|17|NA|TRBV19
CASSIAPTTASGNTIYF
TGTGCCAGTAGTATAGCCCCGACAACTGCTTCTGGAAACACCATATATTTT
>TRBJ2-1|NA|16|NA|TRBV13
CASSLDGRGAYNEQFF
TGTGCCAGCAGCTTAGATGGCAGGGGGGCCTACAATGAGCAGTTCTTC
>TRBJ2-7|NA|16|many|TRBV19
CASSTPRVPDSYEQYF
TGTGCCAGTAGTACACCCAGGGTTCCTGATTCCTACGAGCAGTACTTC
>TRBJ1-1|NA|13|few|TRBV18
CASSPGQNTEAFF
TGTGCCAGCTCACCCGGACAGAACACTGAAGCTTTCTTT
>TRBJ1-4|NA|13|NA|TRBV30
CAWNLLDNEKLFF
TGTGCCTGGAATTTGCTAGATAATGAAAAACTGTTTTTT
>TRBJ1-5|TRBD1|15|NA|TRBV5-1
CASSLGTGGGQPQHF
TGCGCCAGCAGCTTGGGGACAGGGGGCGGTCAGCCCCAGCATTTT
>TRBJ1-2|NA|13|NA|TRBV6-6
CASSYGQRQDYTF
TGTGCCAGCAGTTATGGACAGAGACAAGACTACACCTTC
>TRBJ2-1|NA|16|NA|TRBV5-1
CASSLGGDGTYNEQFF
TGCGCCAGCAGCTTGGGAGGCGATGGGACCTACAATGAGCAGTTCTTC
>TRBJ1-1|NA|16|NA|TRBV30
CAWSALGGVGNTEAFF
TGTGCCTGGAGTGCGCTAGGTGGAGTGGGGAACACTGAAGCTTTCTTT
>TRBJ1-1|NA|14|few|TRBV14
CASSQVGLGAEAFF
TGTGCCAGCAGCCAAGTGGGTCTGGGAGCTGAAGCTTTCTTT
>TRBJ2-7|TRBD1|12|few|TRBV19
CASMGQPYEQYF
TGTGCCAGCATGGGACAGCCCTACGAGCAGTACTTC
>TRBJ2-7|TRBD1|13|few|TRBV6-5
CASIGQGLYEQYF
TGTGCCAGCATTGGACAGGGCCTCTACGAGCAGTACTTC
>TRBJ2-3|NA|15|NA|TRBV4-1
CASSQLGQDGDTQYF
TGCGCCAGCAGCCAACTTGGCCAGGACGGAGATACGCAGTATTTT
>TRBJ1-6|NA|15|few|TRBV18
CASSPVGGGSSPLHF
TGTGCCAGCTCTCCTGTAGGAGGGGGAAGTTCACCCCTCCACTTT
>TRBJ2-7|NA|14|few|TRBV6-5
CASSYRQSTYEQYF
TGTGCCAGCAGTTACAGGCAGTCTACCTACGAGCAGTACTTC
>TRBJ1-1|NA|13|NA|TRBV5-1
CASSLIQGGEAFF
TGCGCCAGCAGCTTGATACAGGGCGGTGAAGCTTTCTTT
>TRBJ2-4|NA|17|NA|TRBV29-1
CSATGVRGHRAKNIQYF
TGCAGCGCAACCGGGGTAAGAGGGCACCGAGCCAAAAACATTCAGTACTTC
>TRBJ2-1|TRBD2|19|few|TRBV10-3
CAISESSLWRELSYNEQFF
TGTGCCATCAGTGAGTCGAGCTTATGGCGGGAGTTGTCCTACAATGAGCAGTTCTTC
>TRBJ2-5|TRBD1|14|NA|TRBV6-5
CASRLQGAGETQYF
TGTGCCAGCAGATTACAGGGGGCAGGAGAGACCCAGTACTTC
>TRBJ1-1|NA|11|NA|TRBV25-1
CASLLGLEAFF
TGTGCCAGCCTTCTAGGGTTGGAAGCTTTCTTT
>TRBJ2-2|NA|11|NA|TRBV6-5
CASKETGELFF
TGTGCCAGCAAGGAGACCGGGGAGCTGTTTTTT
>TRBJ1-1|NA|13|NA|TRBV5-1
CASSIQGNTEAFF
TGCGCCAGCAGCATCCAGGGGAACACTGAAGCTTTCTTT